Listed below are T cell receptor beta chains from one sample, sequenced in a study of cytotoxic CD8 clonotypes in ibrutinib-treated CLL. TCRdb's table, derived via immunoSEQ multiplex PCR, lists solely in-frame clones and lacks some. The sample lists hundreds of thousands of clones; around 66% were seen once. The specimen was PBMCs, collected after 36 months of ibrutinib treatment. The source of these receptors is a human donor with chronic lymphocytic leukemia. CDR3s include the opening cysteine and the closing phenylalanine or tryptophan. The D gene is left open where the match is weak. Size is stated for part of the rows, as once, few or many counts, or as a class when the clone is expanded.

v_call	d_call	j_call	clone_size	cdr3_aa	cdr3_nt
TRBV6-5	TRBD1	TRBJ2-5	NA	CASRETGSRETQYF	TGTGCCAGCAGAGAGACAGGGTCTCGGGAGACCCAGTACTTC
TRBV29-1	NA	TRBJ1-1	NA	CSVARLGGSANTEAFF	TGCAGCGTTGCTCGGTTGGGGGGCTCGGCGAACACTGAAGCTTTCTTT
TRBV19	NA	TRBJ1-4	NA	CASSIQEKLFF	TGTGCCAGTAGTATTCAGGAAAAACTGTTTTTT
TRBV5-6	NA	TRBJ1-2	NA	CASSLGLAGDGYTF	TGTGCCAGCAGCCTCGGACTAGCGGGAGACGGCTACACCTTC
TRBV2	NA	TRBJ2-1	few	CASSEGGIWNEQFF	TGTGCCAGCAGTGAAGGGGGGATTTGGAATGAGCAGTTCTTC
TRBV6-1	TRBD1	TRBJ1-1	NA	CASSGRDRANTEAFF	TGTGCCAGCAGTGGAAGGGACAGAGCGAACACTGAAGCTTTCTTT
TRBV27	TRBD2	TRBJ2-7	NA	CASSPEWTSVYEQYF	TGTGCCAGCAGTCCGGAATGGACTAGCGTCTACGAGCAGTACTTC
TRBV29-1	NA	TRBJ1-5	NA	CSVEGQGNQPQHF	TGCAGCGTTGAAGGCCAGGGGAATCAGCCCCAGCATTTT
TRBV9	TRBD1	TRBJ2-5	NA	CASSVGQGKETQYF	TGTGCCAGCAGCGTCGGACAGGGCAAAGAGACCCAGTACTTC
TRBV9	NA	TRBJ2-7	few	CASSGSFEQYF	TGTGCCAGCAGCGGTAGTTTTGAGCAGTACTTC
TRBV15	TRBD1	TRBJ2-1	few	CATSTGAYNEQFF	TGTGCCACCAGTACAGGGGCCTACAATGAGCAGTTCTTC
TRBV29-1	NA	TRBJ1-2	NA	CSVARARGWNYGYTF	TGCAGCGTTGCAAGAGCCAGGGGATGGAACTATGGCTACACCTTC
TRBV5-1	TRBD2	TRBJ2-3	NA	CASSLRGLAGLTSTDTQYF	TGCGCCAGCAGCTTGCGTGGACTAGCGGGGCTAACTAGCACAGATACGCAGTATTTT
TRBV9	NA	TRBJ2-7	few	CASSDDDGDEQYF	TGTGCCAGCAGCGACGATGACGGCGACGAGCAGTACTTC
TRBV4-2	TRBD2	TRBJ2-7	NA	CASSQAVGLAGLKREQYF	TGTGCCAGCAGCCAAGCCGTTGGCCTAGCGGGGCTCAAGCGCGAGCAGTACTTC
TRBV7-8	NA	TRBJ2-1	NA	CASTRIGGRDEQFF	TGTGCCAGCACCCGCATAGGAGGGCGTGATGAGCAGTTCTTC
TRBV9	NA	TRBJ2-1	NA	CASSADWGVWLDEQFF	TGTGCCAGCAGCGCCGACTGGGGTGTGTGGTTAGATGAGCAGTTCTTC
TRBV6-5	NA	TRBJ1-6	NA	CASSYSDNSPLHF	TGTGCCAGCAGTTACTCCGATAATTCACCCCTCCACTTT
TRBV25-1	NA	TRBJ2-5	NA	CASSEGQGWETQYF	TGTGCCAGCAGTGAAGGCCAGGGCTGGGAGACCCAGTACTTC
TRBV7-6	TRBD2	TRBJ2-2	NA	CASSLPHGGRAVTGELFF	TGTGCCAGCAGCCTACCGCACGGCGGGAGGGCTGTTACCGGGGAGCTGTTTTTT
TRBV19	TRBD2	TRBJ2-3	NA	CASSIDRSGRGSDTQYF	TGTGCCAGTAGTATAGACCGGAGCGGGAGGGGGTCGGATACGCAGTATTTT
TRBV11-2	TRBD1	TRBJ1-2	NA	CASSLSGRGQDGYTF	TGTGCCAGCAGCTTATCGGGCAGGGGGCAGGATGGCTACACCTTC
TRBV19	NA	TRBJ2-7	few	CASSISATYAYEQYF	TGTGCCAGTAGTATCAGCGCTACCTATGCCTACGAGCAGTACTTC
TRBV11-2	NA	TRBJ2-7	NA	CASSRQVPTYEQYF	TGTGCCAGCAGCCGGCAAGTTCCCACCTACGAGCAGTACTTC
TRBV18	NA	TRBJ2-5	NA	CASSPRPQGDLQETQYF	TGTGCCAGCTCACCACGGCCTCAAGGGGACCTCCAAGAGACCCAGTACTTC
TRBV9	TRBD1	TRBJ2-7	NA	CASSVGQGATYEQYF	TGTGCCAGCAGCGTAGGACAGGGGGCCACCTACGAGCAGTACTTC
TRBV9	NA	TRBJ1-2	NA	CASSSSQVTYGYTF	TGTGCCAGCAGCTCCTCCCAGGTTACCTATGGCTACACCTTC
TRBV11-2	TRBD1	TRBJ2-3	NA	CASSRQGMSTDTQYF	TGTGCCAGCAGCAGACAGGGTATGAGCACAGATACGCAGTATTTT
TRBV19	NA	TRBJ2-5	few	CASSNPGAYQETQYF	TGTGCCAGTAGCAACCCCGGGGCCTACCAAGAGACCCAGTACTTC
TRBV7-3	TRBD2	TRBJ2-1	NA	CASSLMPASGRKNNEQFF	TGTGCCAGCAGCTTAATGCCAGCTAGCGGGAGAAAGAACAATGAGCAGTTCTTC
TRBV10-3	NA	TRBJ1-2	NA	CAISEWQEPNYGYTF	TGTGCCATCAGTGAGTGGCAGGAACCTAACTATGGCTACACCTTC
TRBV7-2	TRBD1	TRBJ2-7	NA	CASSLAISLSRDRAYEQYF	TGTGCCAGCAGCTTAGCGATTAGTTTGTCTCGGGACAGAGCCTACGAGCAGTACTTC
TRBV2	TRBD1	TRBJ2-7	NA	CASSWDSYEQYF	TGTGCCAGCAGTTGGGACAGCTACGAGCAGTACTTC
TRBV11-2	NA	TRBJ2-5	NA	CASARQETQYF	TGTGCCAGCGCCCGCCAAGAGACCCAGTACTTC
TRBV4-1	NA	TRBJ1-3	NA	CASSHSSEGISSGNTIYF	TGCGCCAGCAGCCACTCGTCCGAGGGGATCTCCTCTGGAAACACCATATATTTT
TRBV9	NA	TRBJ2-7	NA	CASGSGDEQYF	TGTGCCAGCGGGTCAGGGGACGAGCAGTACTTC
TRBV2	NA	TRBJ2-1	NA	CASSRLNTVNEQFF	TGTGCCAGCAGTCGATTGAATACGGTCAATGAGCAGTTCTTC
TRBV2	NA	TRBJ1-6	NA	CASRRRLNSPLHF	TGTGCCAGCAGAAGACGGCTTAATTCACCCCTCCACTTT
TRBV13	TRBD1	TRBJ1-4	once	CASSRRTGSNEKLFF	TGTGCCAGCAGCCGACGGACAGGGTCTAATGAAAAACTGTTTTTT
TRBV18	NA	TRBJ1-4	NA	CASSPRRGEKLFF	TGTGCCAGCTCACCGAGGCGGGGTGAAAAACTGTTTTTT
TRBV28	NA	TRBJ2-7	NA	CASSLGYYRAYEQYF	TGTGCCAGCAGTTTAGGGTACTACAGGGCCTACGAGCAGTACTTC
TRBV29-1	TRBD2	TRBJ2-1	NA	CSGTGTSGRAGGEQFF	TGCAGCGGAACCGGGACTAGCGGGAGGGCCGGCGGGGAGCAGTTCTTC
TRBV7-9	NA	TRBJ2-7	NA	CASSLMGRVYEQYF	TGTGCCAGCAGCTTAATGGGGCGCGTCTACGAGCAGTACTTC
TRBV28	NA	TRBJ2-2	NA	CASSFLIENRAKRDTGELFF	TGTGCCAGCAGTTTTTTAATCGAGAACAGGGCAAAAAGGGACACCGGGGAGCTGTTTTTT
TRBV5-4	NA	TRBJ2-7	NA	CASSLDLAGEQYF	TGTGCCAGCAGCTTGGACCTAGCTGGCGAGCAGTACTTC
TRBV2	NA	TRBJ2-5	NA	CASSTETQYF	TGTGCCAGCAGCACAGAGACCCAGTACTTC
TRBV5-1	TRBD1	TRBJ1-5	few	CASSSGTGNQPQHF	TGCGCCAGCAGCTCCGGGACAGGCAATCAGCCCCAGCATTTT
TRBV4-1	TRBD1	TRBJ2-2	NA	CASSHGDRDLTGELFF	TGCGCCAGCAGCCACGGGGACAGAGACCTCACCGGGGAGCTGTTTTTT
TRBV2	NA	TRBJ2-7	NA	CAPPSGVSPYEQYF	TGTGCCCCCCCGTCGGGGGTTTCTCCCTACGAGCAGTACTTC
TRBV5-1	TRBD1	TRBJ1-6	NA	CASSPGQGGQGTTPLHF	TGCGCCAGCAGCCCGGGACAGGGTGGTCAGGGGACTACACCCCTCCACTTT
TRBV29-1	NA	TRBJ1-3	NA	CSVEESSGNTIYF	TGCAGCGTTGAGGAGAGCTCTGGAAACACCATATATTTT
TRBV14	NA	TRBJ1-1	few	CASSHGQQAFF	TGTGCCAGCAGCCACGGACAGCAAGCTTTCTTT
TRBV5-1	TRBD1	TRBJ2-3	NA	CASSQGADTQYF	TGCGCCAGCAGCCAGGGGGCAGATACGCAGTATTTT
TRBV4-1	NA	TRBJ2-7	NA	CASSLGRTGTDEQYF	TGCGCCAGCAGCCTCGGGAGGACAGGCACGGACGAGCAGTACTTC
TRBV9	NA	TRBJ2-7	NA	CASSYKPREGGQYF	TGTGCCAGCAGCTACAAACCAAGAGAGGGAGGGCAGTACTTC
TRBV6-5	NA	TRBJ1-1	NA	CASSYILVGGEAFF	TGTGCCAGCAGTTATATTTTAGTCGGCGGTGAAGCTTTCTTT
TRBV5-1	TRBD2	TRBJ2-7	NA	CASSLVEGGPSYHYEQYF	TGCGCCAGCAGCTTGGTAGAGGGAGGGCCGTCCTATCATTACGAGCAGTACTTC
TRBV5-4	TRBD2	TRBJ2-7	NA	CASSFKYSGALGYEQYF	TGTGCCAGCAGCTTTAAGTACAGCGGGGCTTTGGGATACGAGCAGTACTTC
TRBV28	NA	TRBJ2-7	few	CACYGPDSYEQYF	TGTGCCTGCTACGGCCCCGACTCCTACGAGCAGTACTTC
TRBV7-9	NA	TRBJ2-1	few	CASRSVREQFF	TGTGCCAGCAGGTCGGTCCGCGAGCAGTTCTTC